This TCR beta chain was sequenced during a study of blood T cell repertoires in COVID-19. Under the authors' procedure: Reference gene primer amplification yielded estimated nucleated cell counts. Assay used: immunoSEQ multiplex PCR; TCRdb lists only in-frame clones, some missing. For V, J and clone size, that table is used; D and trimming come from the DNA. The sample contains 300,000 or so clones, 85% to 90% of which appear only once. Trimming shortened V by 0 bases and J by 2 bases, and 8 bases separated the two germline ends. The CDR3 sequence is 15 residues long. Germline loops: CDR1 MNHNS, CDR2 SASEGT.

The rearrangement links TRBV6-1 to TRBJ1-3; D uncertain. The clonotype comes from a woman aged 40 to 50 with acute or convalescent COVID-19. Sequencing was carried out using peripheral blood. CDR3 in amino acids: CASSEAAKTGNTIYF. DNA of the CDR3: TGTGCCAGCAGTGAAGCCGCGAAGACTGGAAACACCATATATTTT.